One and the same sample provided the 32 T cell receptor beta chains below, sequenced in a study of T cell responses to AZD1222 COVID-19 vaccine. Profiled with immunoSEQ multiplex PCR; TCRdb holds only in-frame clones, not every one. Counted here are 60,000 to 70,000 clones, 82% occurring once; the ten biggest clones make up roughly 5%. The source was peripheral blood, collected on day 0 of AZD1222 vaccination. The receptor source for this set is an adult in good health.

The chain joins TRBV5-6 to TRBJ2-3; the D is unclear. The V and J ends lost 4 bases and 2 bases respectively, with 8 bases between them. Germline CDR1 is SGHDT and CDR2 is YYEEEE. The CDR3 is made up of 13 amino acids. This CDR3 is CASSPPVTDTQYF. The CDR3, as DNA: TGTGCCAGCAGCCCCCCGGTCACAGATACGCAGTATTTT.

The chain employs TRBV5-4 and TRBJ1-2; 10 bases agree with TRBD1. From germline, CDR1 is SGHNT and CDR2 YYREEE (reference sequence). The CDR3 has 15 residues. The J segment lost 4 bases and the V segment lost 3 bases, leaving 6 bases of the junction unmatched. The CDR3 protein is CASSSTGTGVYGYTF. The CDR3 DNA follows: TGTGCCAGCAGCTCCACAGGGACAGGGGTCTATGGCTACACCTTC.

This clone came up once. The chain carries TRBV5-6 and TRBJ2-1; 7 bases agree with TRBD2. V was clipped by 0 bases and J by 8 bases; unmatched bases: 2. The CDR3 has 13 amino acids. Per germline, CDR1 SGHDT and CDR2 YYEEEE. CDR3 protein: CASSLGGGDEQFF. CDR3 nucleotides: TGTGCCAGCAGCTTGGGGGGAGGGGATGAGCAGTTCTTC.

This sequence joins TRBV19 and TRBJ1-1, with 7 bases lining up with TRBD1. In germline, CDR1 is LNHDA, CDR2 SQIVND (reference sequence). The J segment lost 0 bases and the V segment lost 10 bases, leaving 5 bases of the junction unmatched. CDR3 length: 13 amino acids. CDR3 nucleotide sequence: TGTGCCACCTCGGGACAGTTGAACACTGAAGCTTTCTTT. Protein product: CATSGQLNTEAFF.

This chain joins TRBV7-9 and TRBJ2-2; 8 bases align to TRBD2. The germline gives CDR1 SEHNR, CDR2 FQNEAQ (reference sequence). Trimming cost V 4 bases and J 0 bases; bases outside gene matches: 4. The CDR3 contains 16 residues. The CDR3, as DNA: TGTGCCAGCAGCTCGACTAGCGCTTCGAACACCGGGGAGCTGTTTTTT. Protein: CASSSTSASNTGELFF.

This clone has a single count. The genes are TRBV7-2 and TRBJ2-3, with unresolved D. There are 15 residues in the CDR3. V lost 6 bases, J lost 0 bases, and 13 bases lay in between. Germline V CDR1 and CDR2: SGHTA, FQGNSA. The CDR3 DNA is TGTGCCAGCAGGTTCAGAGATGCTAGCACAGATACGCAGTATTTT. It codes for CASRFRDASTDTQYF.

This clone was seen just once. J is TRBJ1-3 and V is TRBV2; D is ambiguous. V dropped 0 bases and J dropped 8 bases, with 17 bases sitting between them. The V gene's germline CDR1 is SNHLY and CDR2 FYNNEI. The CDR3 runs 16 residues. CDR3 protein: CASSEAGKGDSYTIYF. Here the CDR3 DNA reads TGTGCCAGCAGTGAAGCGGGGAAGGGCGATAGTTACACCATATATTTT.

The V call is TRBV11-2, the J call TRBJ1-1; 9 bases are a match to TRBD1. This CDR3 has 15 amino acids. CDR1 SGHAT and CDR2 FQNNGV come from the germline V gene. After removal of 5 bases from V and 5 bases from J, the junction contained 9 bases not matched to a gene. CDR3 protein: CASSRPQGAKTEAFF. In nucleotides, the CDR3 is TGTGCCAGCAGCCGACCACAGGGGGCGAAGACTGAAGCTTTCTTT.

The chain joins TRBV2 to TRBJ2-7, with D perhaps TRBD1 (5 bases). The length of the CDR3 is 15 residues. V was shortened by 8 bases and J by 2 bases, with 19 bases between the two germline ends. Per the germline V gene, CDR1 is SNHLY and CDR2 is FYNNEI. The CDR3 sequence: CASHTPQGGPYEQYF. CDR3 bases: TGTGCCAGCCATACCCCTCAGGGTGGTCCCTACGAGCAGTACTTC. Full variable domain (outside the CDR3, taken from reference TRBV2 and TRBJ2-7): EPEVTQTPSHQVTQMGQEVILRCVPISNHLYFYWYRQILGQKVEFLVSFYNNEISEKSEIFDDQFSVERPDGSNFTLKIRSTKLEDSAMYFCASHTPQGGPYEQYFGPGTRLTVT.

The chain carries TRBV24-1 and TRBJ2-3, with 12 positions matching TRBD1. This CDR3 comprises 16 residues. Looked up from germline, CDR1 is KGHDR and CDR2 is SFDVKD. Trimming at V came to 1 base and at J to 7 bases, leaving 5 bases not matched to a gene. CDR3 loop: CATSDFGTGGQHTQYF. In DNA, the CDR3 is TGTGCCACCAGTGATTTTGGGACAGGGGGCCAACATACGCAGTATTTT.

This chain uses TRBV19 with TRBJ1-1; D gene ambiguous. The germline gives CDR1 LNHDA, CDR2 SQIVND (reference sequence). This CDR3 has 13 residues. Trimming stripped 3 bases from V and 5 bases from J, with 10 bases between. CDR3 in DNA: TGTGCCAGTAGTATCCGCCAGAGGACTGAAGCTTTCTTT. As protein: CASSIRQRTEAFF.

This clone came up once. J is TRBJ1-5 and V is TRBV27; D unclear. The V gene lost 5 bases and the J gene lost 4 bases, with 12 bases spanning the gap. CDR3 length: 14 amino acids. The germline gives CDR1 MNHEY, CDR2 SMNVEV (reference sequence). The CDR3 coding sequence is TGTGCCAGCAGTCACCTCCCCCGTAATCAGCCCCAGCATTTT. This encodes CASSHLPRNQPQHF.

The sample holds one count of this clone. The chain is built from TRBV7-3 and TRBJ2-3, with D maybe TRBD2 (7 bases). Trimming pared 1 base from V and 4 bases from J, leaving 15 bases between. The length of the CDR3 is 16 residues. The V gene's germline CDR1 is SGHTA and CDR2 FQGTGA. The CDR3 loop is CASSLNGGPVPDTQYF. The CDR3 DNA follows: TGTGCCAGCAGCTTAAACGGGGGGCCCGTGCCAGATACGCAGTATTTT. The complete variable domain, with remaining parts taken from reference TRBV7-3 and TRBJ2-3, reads GAGVSQTPSNKVTEKGKYVELRCDPISGHTALYWYRQSLGQGPEFLIYFQGTGAADDSGLPNDRFFAVRPEGSVSTLKIQRTERGDSAVYLCASSLNGGPVPDTQYFGPGTRLTVL.

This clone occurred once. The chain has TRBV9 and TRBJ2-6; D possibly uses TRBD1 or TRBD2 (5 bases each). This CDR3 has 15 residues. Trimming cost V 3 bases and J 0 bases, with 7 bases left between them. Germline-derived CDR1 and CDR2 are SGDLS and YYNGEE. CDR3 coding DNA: TGTGCCAGCAGCGGGGACGTCTCTGGGGCCAACGTCCTGACTTTC. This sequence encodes CASSGDVSGANVLTF.

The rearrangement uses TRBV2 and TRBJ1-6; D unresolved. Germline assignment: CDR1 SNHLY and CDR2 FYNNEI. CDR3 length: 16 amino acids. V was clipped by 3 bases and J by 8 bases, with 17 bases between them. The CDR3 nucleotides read TGTGCCAGCAGTGACCCGGCGGACGGAGGCGATTCACCCCTCCACTTT. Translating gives CASSDPADGGDSPLHF.

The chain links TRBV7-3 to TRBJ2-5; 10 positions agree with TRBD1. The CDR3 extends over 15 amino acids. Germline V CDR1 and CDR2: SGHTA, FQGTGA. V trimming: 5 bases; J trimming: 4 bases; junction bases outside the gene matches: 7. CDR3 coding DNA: TGTGCCAGCAGCCCTCGGACAGGGGGGATAGAGACCCAGTACTTC. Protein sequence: CASSPRTGGIETQYF.

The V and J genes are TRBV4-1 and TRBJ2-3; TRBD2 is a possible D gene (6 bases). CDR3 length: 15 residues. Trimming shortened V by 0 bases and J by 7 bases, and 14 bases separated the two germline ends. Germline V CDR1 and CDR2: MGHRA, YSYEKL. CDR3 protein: CASSQELEGWYTQYF. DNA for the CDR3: TGCGCCAGCAGCCAAGAATTGGAGGGCTGGTATACGCAGTATTTT.

This CDR3 reads CASSSIRRDRPYEQYF. The CDR3 nucleotides are TGTGCCAGCAGCTCAATCCGCCGCGACAGGCCCTACGAGCAGTACTTC. The chain is built from TRBV11-2 and TRBJ2-7, with a tentative D call TRBD1 (6 bases). The CDR3 length is 16 residues. The V and J ends lost 4 bases and 2 bases respectively, with 18 bases between them. Germline V CDR1 and CDR2: SGHAT, FQNNGV.

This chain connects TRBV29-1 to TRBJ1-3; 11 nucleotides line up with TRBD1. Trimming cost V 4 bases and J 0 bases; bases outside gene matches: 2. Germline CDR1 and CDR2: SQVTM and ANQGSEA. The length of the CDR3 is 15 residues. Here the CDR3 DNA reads TGCAGCGTTGGGGACAGGGGGAGCTCTGGAAACACCATATATTTT. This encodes CSVGDRGSSGNTIYF.

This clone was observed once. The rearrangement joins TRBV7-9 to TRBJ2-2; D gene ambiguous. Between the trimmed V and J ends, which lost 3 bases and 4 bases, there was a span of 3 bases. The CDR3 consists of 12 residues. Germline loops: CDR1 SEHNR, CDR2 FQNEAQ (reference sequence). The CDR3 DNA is TGTGCCAGCAGCTTGGTCACCGGGGAGCTGTTTTTT. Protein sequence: CASSLVTGELFF.

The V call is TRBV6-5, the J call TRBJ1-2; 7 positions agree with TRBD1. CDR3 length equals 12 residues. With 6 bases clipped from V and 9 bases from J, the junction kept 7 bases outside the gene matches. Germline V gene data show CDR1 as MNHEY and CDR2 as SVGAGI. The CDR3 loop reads CASRNLRGSYTF. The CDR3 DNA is TGTGCCAGCAGGAACCTCAGGGGGAGCTACACCTTC.

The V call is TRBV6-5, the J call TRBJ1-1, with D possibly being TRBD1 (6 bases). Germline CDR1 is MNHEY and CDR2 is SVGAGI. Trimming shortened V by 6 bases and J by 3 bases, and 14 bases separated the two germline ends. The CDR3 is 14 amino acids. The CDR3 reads CASRSGGPHTEAFF. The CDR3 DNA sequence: TGTGCCAGCAGGTCGGGGGGGCCCCACACTGAAGCTTTCTTT.

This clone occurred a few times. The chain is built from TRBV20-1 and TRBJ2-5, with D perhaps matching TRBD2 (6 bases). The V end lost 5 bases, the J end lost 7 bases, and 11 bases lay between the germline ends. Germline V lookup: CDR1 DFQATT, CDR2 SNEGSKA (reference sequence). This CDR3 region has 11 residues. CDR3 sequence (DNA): TGCAGTGCTTCCCAGGAGGGGACCCAGTACTTC. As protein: CSASQEGTQYF.

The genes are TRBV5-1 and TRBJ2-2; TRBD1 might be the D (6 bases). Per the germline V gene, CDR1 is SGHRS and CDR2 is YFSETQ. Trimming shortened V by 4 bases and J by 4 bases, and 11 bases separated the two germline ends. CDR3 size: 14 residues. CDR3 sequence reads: CASSRDKSTGELFF. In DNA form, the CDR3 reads TGCGCCAGCAGCCGGGACAAGAGCACCGGGGAGCTGTTTTTT.

The CDR3 coding sequence is TGCGCCAGCAGCCCCAAGGCGGGGGGAATGTCCGGGGAGCTGTTTTTT. Its translation is CASSPKAGGMSGELFF. The chain uses TRBV4-1 and TRBJ2-2; TRBD2 agrees at 8 bases. J gave up 6 bases and V 4 bases, and 10 bases lay outside the gene matches. Germline CDR1 MGHRA, CDR2 YSYEKL. The CDR3 is 16 amino acids.

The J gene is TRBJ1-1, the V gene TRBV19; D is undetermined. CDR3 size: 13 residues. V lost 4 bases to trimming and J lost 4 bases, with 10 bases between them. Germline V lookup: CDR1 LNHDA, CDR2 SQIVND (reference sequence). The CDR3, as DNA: TGTGCCAGTAGTACGGGGAAATTCACTGAAGCTTTCTTT. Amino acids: CASSTGKFTEAFF.

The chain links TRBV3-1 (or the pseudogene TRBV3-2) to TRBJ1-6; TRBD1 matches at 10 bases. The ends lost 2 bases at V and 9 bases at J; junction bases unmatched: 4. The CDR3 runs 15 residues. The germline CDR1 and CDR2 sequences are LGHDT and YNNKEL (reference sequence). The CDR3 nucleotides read TGTGCCAGCAGCCAACCGGGGACAGGGGTTTCACCCCTCCACTTT. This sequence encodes CASSQPGTGVSPLHF.

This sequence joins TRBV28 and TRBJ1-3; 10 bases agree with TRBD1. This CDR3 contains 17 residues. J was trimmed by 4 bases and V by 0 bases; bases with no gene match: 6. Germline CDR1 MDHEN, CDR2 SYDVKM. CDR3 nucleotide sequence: TGTGCCAGCAGTTTATGGTTGACAGGGGGCCTCGGAAACACCATATATTTT. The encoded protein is CASSLWLTGGLGNTIYF.

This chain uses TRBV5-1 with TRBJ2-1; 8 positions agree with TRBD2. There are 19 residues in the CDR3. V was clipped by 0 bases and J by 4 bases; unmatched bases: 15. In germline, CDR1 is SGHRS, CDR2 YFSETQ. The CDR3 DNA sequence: TGCGCCAGCAGCTTGGCCGATTGGGGCCCGGGGGGGCCTTACAATGAGCAGTTCTTC. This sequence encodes CASSLADWGPGGPYNEQFF. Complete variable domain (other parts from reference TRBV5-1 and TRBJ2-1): KAGVTQTPRYLIKTRGQQVTLSCSPISGHRSVSWYQQTPGQGLQFLFEYFSETQRNKGNFPGRFSGRQFSNSRSEMNVSTLELGDSALYLCASSLADWGPGGPYNEQFFGPGTRLTVL.

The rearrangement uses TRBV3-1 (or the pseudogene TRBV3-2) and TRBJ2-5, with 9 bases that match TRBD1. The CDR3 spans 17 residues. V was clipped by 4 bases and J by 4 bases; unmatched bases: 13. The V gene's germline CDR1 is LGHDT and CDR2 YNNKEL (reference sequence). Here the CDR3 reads CASSLHRGRGGGETQYF. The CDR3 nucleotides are TGTGCCAGCAGCCTGCACAGGGGGCGCGGAGGAGGAGAGACCCAGTACTTC.

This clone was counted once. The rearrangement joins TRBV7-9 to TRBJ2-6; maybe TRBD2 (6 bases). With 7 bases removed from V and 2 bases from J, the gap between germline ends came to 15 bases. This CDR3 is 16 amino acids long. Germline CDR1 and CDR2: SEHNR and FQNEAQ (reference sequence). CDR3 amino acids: CASTLYGSPGANVLTF. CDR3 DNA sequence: TGTGCCAGCACCCTTTACGGGAGTCCTGGGGCCAACGTCCTGACTTTC.

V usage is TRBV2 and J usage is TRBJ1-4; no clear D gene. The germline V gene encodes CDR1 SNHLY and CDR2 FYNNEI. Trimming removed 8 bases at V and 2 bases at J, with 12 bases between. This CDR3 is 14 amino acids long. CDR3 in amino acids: CASSPGSTNEKLFF. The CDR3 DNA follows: TGTGCCAGCTCCCCGGGTTCCACTAATGAAAAACTGTTTTTT.